This T cell receptor (beta chain) was observed in a study of blood T cell repertoires in COVID-19. Study context: Samples taken during acute and convalescent COVID-19 were collected in the United States, Italy and Spain. Sources were T cells, B-cell-depleted T cells, or PBMCs; the material itself was cDNA or gDNA.

As handled by the study authors: Quantification of nucleated cells was approximated via reference gene primer amplification. TCRdb's table, derived via immunoSEQ multiplex PCR, lists solely in-frame clones and lacks some. The V and J calls and clone size are taken from that table; D and trimming were inferred from the DNA. The sample shows about 100,000 clones, 85% to 90% of them seen only once. The length of the CDR3 is 14 residues. V dropped 1 base and J dropped 2 bases, with 8 bases sitting between them. CDR1 is SGHAT and CDR2 is FQNNGV in the germline V gene. The receptor was derived from a man in his fifties with active or convalescent COVID-19. The rearrangement joins TRBV11-2 to TRBJ2-5, with D perhaps TRBD1 (5 bases). Material for sequencing was peripheral blood. CDR3: CASSLARDQETQYF. CDR3 nucleotides: TGTGCCAGCAGCTTAGCCAGGGATCAAGAGACCCAGTACTTC.